Described below is a single T cell receptor (beta chain) sequence and its context. What it binds is unknown. The source of the sample is a study of cytotoxic CD8 clonotypes in ibrutinib-treated CLL. General study results and limits: The times at which samples were taken varied between sustained-remission and progressing patients.

Repertoires were generated with immunoSEQ multiplex PCR, while TCRdb's copy carries only in-frame clones and drops some. Of about 310,000 clones in the sample, about 80% were seen once. CDR3 length: 14 residues. Germline loops: CDR1 SGHKS, CDR2 YYEKEE (reference sequence). With 5 bases removed from V and 7 bases from J, the gap between germline ends came to 16 bases. The chain joins TRBV5-5 to TRBJ1-5, with a possible D match to TRBD1 (5 bases). Sequencing was performed on PBMCs, taken before ibrutinib treatment. This sequence originates from a human donor with chronic lymphocytic leukemia. The CDR3 DNA reads as TGTGCCAGCAGTGTCCAAAATCAGGGCCAGCCCCAGCATTTT. It codes for CASSVQNQGQPQHF.